The TCR beta chain described here comes from a study of blood T cell repertoires in COVID-19. Study-level information: Collection of acute and convalescent COVID-19 samples took place in the United States, Italy and Spain. T cells, B-cell-depleted T cells, or PBMCs supplied cDNA or gDNA.

Germline lookup yields CDR1 MDHEN and CDR2 SYDVKM. The CDR3 sequence is 14 residues long. V shed 5 bases and J shed 0 bases, with 10 bases lying between them. As handled by the study authors: Nucleated cell number was recorded as an estimate derived from reference gene primer amplification. Some clones are missing from TCRdb's copy, which holds only in-frame ones; the method was immunoSEQ multiplex PCR. The DNA gave D and trimming, while V, J and clone size come from that table. The sample contains approximately 300,000 clones, approximately 85% of which appear only once. The chain has TRBV28 and TRBJ2-5; D might be TRBD1 (5 bases). This clonotype originated in a woman between 50 and 59 years old with acute or convalescent COVID-19. The material sequenced was peripheral blood. The CDR3 coding sequence is TGTGCCAGCAGTCGCCCGGACAACCAAGAGACCCAGTACTTC. Its translation is CASSRPDNQETQYF.